The rows below give T cell receptor beta chains drawn from one sample of a study of neoadjuvant nivolumab and ipilimumab in lung cancer. Libraries were prepared by immunoSEQ multiplex PCR; TCRdb keeps only in-frame clonotypes and omits some of them. Here the sample spans 30,000 to 35,000 clones, 92% being singletons. Sequencing was performed on peripheral blood, taken after neoadjuvant nivolumab, alone or with ipilimumab, at or shortly before surgery. Receptors were obtained from an adult with non-small cell lung cancer. Each CDR3 is given with its conserved first and last residue. Size values are once, few and many counts, or a class for expanded clones, and some rows have none.

V | size | CDR3
TRBV18 | - | CASSPRQGYDGYTF
TRBV5-6 | - | CASSLFTGIEQYF
TRBV7-9 | - | CASSGSGTSEGEQYF
TRBV5-1 | - | CASSLAGGRDEQFF
TRBV5-1 | - | CASSLTSSVIQETQYF
TRBV28 | - | CASSRYLGETQYF
TRBV13 | - | CASSLGRGIYEQYF
TRBV7-9 | - | CASSQGLAGHEQFF
TRBV5-1 | few | CASSTTSNEQYF
TRBV10-3 | - | CAIRELVITEAFF
TRBV7-2 | once | CASSLLDYRVGYTF
TRBV7-9 | - | CASSFTGVGETQYF
TRBV5-4 | - | CASSSDRSYGYTF
TRBV27 | - | CASRTGAEGYTF
TRBV25-1 | - | CASRTGNGYTF
TRBV5-1 | - | CASSTTGLAADTQYF
TRBV5-1 | - | CASSWDSYEQYF
TRBV19 | - | CASSVRGAHEQYF
TRBV6-6 | - | CASSYGIQAYEQYF
TRBV19 | - | CASSIRGLAGGGETQYF
TRBV2 | - | CASGVSQPQHF
TRBV2 | - | CASSPPIRVEQRNTEAFF
TRBV18 | - | CASSPYLGGEQYF
TRBV5-4 | - | CASSLSREGRTQYF
TRBV11-2 | - | CASSSDFRHYEQYF
TRBV5-1 | - | CASSLEARRISYNEQFF
TRBV4-1 | few | CASSQVAGGASSYEQYF
TRBV18 | - | CASSVPRIGGGKTNEKLFF
TRBV5-1 | - | CASSWGVRLRARGEQYF
TRBV6-6 | - | CASSYSGTSDNEQFF
TRBV6-5 | - | CASSTSYQETQYF
TRBV10-3 | - | CAISEYDWNTGELFF
TRBV7-9 | - | CASSLVGNYNEQFF
TRBV5-4 | once | CASSLSGTGDYEQYF
TRBV11-2 | - | CASSPSLRATTFNTGELFF
TRBV19 | - | CASTPGDTNTEAFF
TRBV7-9 | - | CASSDGASGATDTQYF
TRBV29-1 | - | CSVERGGAGYTF
TRBV19 | - | CATAKSGRGTEAFF
TRBV7-9 | - | CASSLEWQANTGELFF
TRBV28 | - | CASSLVGAGYGYTF
TRBV9 | - | CASSPPKEGGLFSGANVLTF
TRBV5-1 | - | CASSLTGANTEAFF
TRBV5-1 | - | CASSLDGRGIGELFF
TRBV5-6 | once | CASSFHLAGKEQYF